This TCR beta chain was sequenced for a study of sequential checkpoint blockade in melanoma. Treatment: randomized to nivolumab then ipilimumab (arm A) or the reverse (arm B). About this clone: Its antigen is still unknown.

Measured with immunoSEQ multiplex PCR; TCRdb has only the in-frame clones, and not every one. The sample lists 5,500 or so clones, roughly 36% occurring once. The CDR3 length is 19 residues. In germline, CDR1 is LNHDA, CDR2 SQIVND (reference sequence). The V end was cut by 7 bases, the J end by 6 bases, with 30 bases between. Overall study findings and caveats: Patients with week-13 increases in T-cell fraction and clonality benefited about 30 times more often.

V gene TRBV19 combines with J gene TRBJ2-2, with a tentative D call TRBD2 (6 bases). This material consisted of tumor tissue (inferred from file names), taken from a patient given nivolumab and ipilimumab in sequence. This receptor was taken from a human donor with melanoma. CDR3 DNA: TGTGCCAGTAATGTCCGTAGCCTCCGTGGAGCGGGCAGCCCCGGGGAGCTGTTTTTT. Amino acid sequence: CASNVRSLRGAGSPGELFF.